Following are 32 T cell receptor beta chains from one sample sequenced in a study of T cell responses to AZD1222 COVID-19 vaccine. Profiling relied on immunoSEQ multiplex PCR, and the TCRdb table lists in-frame clones only, not all of them. The data show about 100,000 clones, about 87% seen once. The sample in question was peripheral blood, obtained on day 0 of AZD1222 vaccination. The receptor source for this set is an adult in good health.

The J gene is TRBJ1-2, the V gene TRBV18, with D uncertain. The CDR3 covers 13 residues. From germline, CDR1 is KGHSH and CDR2 LQKENI. V gave up 3 bases and J gave up 2 bases, with 7 bases separating them. In DNA, the CDR3 is TGTGCCAGCTCACCGGAAGGGAACTATGGCTACACCTTC. This sequence encodes CASSPEGNYGYTF.

This sequence joins TRBV5-1 and TRBJ2-5, with 11 positions matching TRBD2. Trimming cost V 4 bases and J 0 bases; bases outside gene matches: 5. Germline V gives CDR1 SGHRS, CDR2 YFSETQ. CDR3 length: 16 residues. The CDR3 nucleotides are TGCGCCAGCAGCGGGGGACTAGCGGAGTACCAAGAGACCCAGTACTTC. Translating gives CASSGGLAEYQETQYF.

The chain couples TRBV5-6 to TRBJ1-4; D is unresolved. Germline CDR1 SGHDT, CDR2 YYEEEE. V was cut by 4 bases and J by 0 bases, with 19 bases left in between. The CDR3 extends over 18 amino acids. The CDR3: CASSPKGGETATNEKLFF. The CDR3, as DNA: TGTGCCAGCAGCCCCAAGGGTGGGGAGACGGCAACTAATGAAAAACTGTTTTTT. The full variable domain, in which reference TRBV5-6 and TRBJ1-4 provide the parts outside the CDR3, is DAGVTQSPTHLIKTRGQQVTLRCSPKSGHDTVSWYQQALGQGPQFIFQYYEEEERQRGNFPDRFSGHQFPNYSSELNVNALLLGDSALYLCASSPKGGETATNEKLFFGSGTQLSVL.

This clone was recorded a few times. V usage is TRBV19 and J usage is TRBJ1-2; TRBD1 matches at 10 bases. V was pared by 5 bases and J by 5 bases, with 20 bases of the junction left unmatched. In germline, CDR1 is LNHDA, CDR2 SQIVND (reference sequence). The CDR3 runs to 19 residues. CDR3 region: CASSLLVSGTGESVYGYTF. CDR3 nucleotides: TGTGCCAGTAGTCTCTTGGTTTCCGGGACAGGGGAAAGTGTTTATGGCTACACCTTC.

This sequence joins TRBV11-2 and TRBJ1-3; tentative D call: TRBD1 (6 bases). From germline, CDR1 is SGHAT and CDR2 FQNNGV. With 5 bases removed from V and 2 bases from J, the gap between germline ends came to 10 bases. CDR3 length equals 14 residues. CDR3 residues: CASSQQGPGNTIYF. CDR3 nucleotide sequence: TGTGCCAGCAGCCAGCAGGGGCCTGGAAACACCATATATTTT.

This chain connects TRBV5-4 to TRBJ1-3; D ambiguous. Germline assignment: CDR1 SGHNT and CDR2 YYREEE (reference sequence). V dropped 2 bases and J dropped 8 bases, with 5 bases sitting between them. The CDR3 runs 11 residues. CDR3 nucleotide sequence: TGTGCCAGCAGCTTCCGAGACACCATATATTTT. Amino acids: CASSFRDTIYF.

J is TRBJ2-1 and V is TRBV2; TRBD1 is a possible D gene (5 bases). CDR3 length: 14 residues. Germline CDR1 is SNHLY and CDR2 is FYNNEI. V was cut by 4 bases and J by 9 bases, with 16 bases left in between. The CDR3 DNA follows: TGTGCCAGCAGTGTTGATAGGGGTAGTAGTGAGCAGTTCTTC. Translated, it gives CASSVDRGSSEQFF.

The J gene is TRBJ2-7, the V gene TRBV20-1; D is unresolved. V lost 6 bases to trimming and J lost 3 bases, with 9 bases between them. CDR3 length: 11 amino acids. Germline values: CDR1 DFQATT, CDR2 SNEGSKA (reference sequence). The CDR3: CSAVLGYEQYF. The DNA of the CDR3 is TGCAGTGCCGTCCTGGGCTACGAGCAGTACTTC.

The chain has TRBV3-1 (or the pseudogene TRBV3-2) and TRBJ2-7, with TRBD1 as a possible D gene (6 bases). Germline lookup yields CDR1 LGHDT and CDR2 YNNKEL (reference sequence). The V and J ends lost 5 bases and 7 bases respectively, with 21 bases between them. The CDR3 is 15 residues long. The CDR3 spells CASSSRDISLGEQYF. The CDR3 DNA reads as TGTGCCAGCAGCTCCCGGGACATATCATTGGGAGAGCAGTACTTC.

This clone was picked up one time. The genes are TRBV6-2 or TRBV6-3 and TRBJ1-1; no firm D call. V was shortened by 5 bases and J by 0 bases, with 13 bases between the two germline ends. The CDR3 loop spans 15 amino acids. Per the germline V gene, CDR1 is MNHEY and CDR2 is SVGEGT. The CDR3: CASSLILTLNTEAFF. CDR3 DNA: TGTGCCAGCAGTCTGATATTAACCTTGAACACTGAAGCTTTCTTT.

The chain combines TRBV20-1 with TRBJ1-2, with 7 bases lining up with TRBD1. Germline assignment: CDR1 DFQATT and CDR2 SNEGSKA (reference sequence). The CDR3 runs to 12 residues. Losses at the gene ends were 5 bases for V and 7 bases for J; bases not matched to a gene: 7. CDR3 protein: CSARGGGGGYTF. The CDR3 DNA reads as TGCAGTGCTCGTGGAGGGGGCGGTGGCTACACCTTC.

The chain recombines TRBV2 with TRBJ1-1; D is uncertain. This CDR3 has 13 amino acids. The V end lost 6 bases, the J end lost 5 bases, and 13 bases lay between the germline ends. From germline, CDR1 is SNHLY and CDR2 FYNNEI. Here the CDR3 reads CASRNSLTTEAFF. The CDR3 DNA is TGTGCCAGCAGGAATAGCCTAACAACTGAAGCTTTCTTT.

This clone was picked up one time. The V call is TRBV6-2 or TRBV6-3, the J call TRBJ1-5; D is unclear. V was clipped by 2 bases and J by 0 bases, with 11 bases between them. CDR1 and CDR2 (germline): MNHEY, SVGEGT. The CDR3 is made up of 16 amino acids. The CDR3 loop reads CASSYTALYSNQPQHF. Here the CDR3 DNA reads TGTGCCAGCAGTTACACTGCACTTTATAGCAATCAGCCCCAGCATTTT.

CDR3 residues: CASSYFASNTGELFF. As DNA, the CDR3 is TGTGCCAGCAGCTACTTTGCCTCGAACACCGGGGAGCTGTTTTTT. This chain uses TRBV6-4 with TRBJ2-2; no reliable D call. The V end was cut by 6 bases, the J end by 0 bases, with 11 bases between. Per germline, CDR1 MRHNA and CDR2 SNTAGT. The CDR3 sequence is 15 residues long.

The chain uses TRBV5-1 and TRBJ1-1; TRBD1 agrees at 7 bases. V dropped 3 bases and J dropped 1; count of bases not matched to a gene: 3. This CDR3 is 14 amino acids long. Germline CDR1 is SGHRS and CDR2 is YFSETQ. This CDR3 reads CASSWQGGNTEAFF. The CDR3 DNA reads TGCGCCAGCAGCTGGCAGGGGGGGAACACTGAAGCTTTCTTT.

The chain couples TRBV12-5 to TRBJ1-3, with 8 bases fitting TRBD1. The CDR3 is made up of 15 amino acids. The germline CDR1 and CDR2 sequences are LGHNT and FRNRAP. V lost 6 bases, J lost 2 bases, and 6 bases stayed unmatched. The CDR3 is CASGPGQEAGNTIYF. CDR3 nucleotides: TGTGCTAGTGGCCCGGGACAGGAAGCTGGAAACACCATATATTTT.

The chain combines TRBV7-2 with TRBJ1-1, with unresolved D. The CDR3 length is 13 residues. CDR1 is SGHTA and CDR2 is FQGNSA in the germline V gene. V gave up 4 bases and J gave up 8 bases, with 14 bases separating them. CDR3: CASSYAQTREAFF. The CDR3, as DNA: TGTGCCAGCAGCTATGCGCAAACGAGGGAAGCTTTCTTT.

This chain uses TRBV24-1 with TRBJ1-2, with 7 bases identical to TRBD1. Germline-derived CDR1 and CDR2 are KGHDR and SFDVKD. The junction had 5 bases not matched to a gene; V was cut back by 0 bases and J by 8 bases. The CDR3 has 14 amino acids. The CDR3 reads CATSDLDRAYGYTF. DNA for the CDR3: TGTGCCACCAGTGATTTGGACAGGGCTTACGGCTACACCTTC.

This chain connects TRBV5-6 to TRBJ2-7; D perhaps matches TRBD1 (6 bases). This CDR3 is built from 13 residues. In germline, CDR1 is SGHDT, CDR2 YYEEEE. Trimming removed 3 bases at V and 6 bases at J, with 13 bases between. CDR3 loop: CASSSTGRSEQYF. CDR3 nucleotide sequence: TGTGCCAGCAGCTCGACAGGTCGCAGCGAGCAGTACTTC.

This clone was picked up one time. The chain recombines TRBV3-1 (or the pseudogene TRBV3-2) with TRBJ1-2; the match to TRBD1 covers 7 bases. The V segment lost 3 bases and the J segment 2 bases; nucleotides outside the gene matches: 3. The V gene's germline CDR1 is LGHDT and CDR2 YNNKEL (reference sequence). There are 14 residues in the CDR3. DNA for the CDR3: TGTGCCAGCAGCCAGAAGGACAGGAACTATGGCTACACCTTC. It translates to CASSQKDRNYGYTF.

The chain is built from TRBV27 and TRBJ2-1, with D perhaps TRBD1 (6 bases). Germline CDR1 MNHEY, CDR2 SMNVEV (reference sequence). CDR3 length: 15 residues. The V and J ends lost 5 bases and 0 bases respectively, with 11 bases between them. The CDR3 sequence: CASSLDRSSYNEQFF. Written as DNA, the CDR3 is TGTGCCAGCAGTCTCGACAGGAGCTCCTACAATGAGCAGTTCTTC.

The chain couples TRBV6-5 to TRBJ2-6; D gene unclear. Germline lookup yields CDR1 MNHEY and CDR2 SVGAGI. Trimming took 7 bases from V and 0 from J, leaving 4 bases between them. This CDR3 has 13 residues. DNA of the CDR3: TGTGCCAGCAAAATCTCTGGGGCCAACGTCCTGACTTTC. This codes for CASKISGANVLTF.

The rearrangement links TRBV28 to TRBJ2-5; 7 nucleotides line up with TRBD2. The V segment lost 3 bases and the J segment 5 bases; nucleotides outside the gene matches: 6. The CDR3 has 14 amino acids. CDR1 is MDHEN and CDR2 is SYDVKM in the germline V gene. The CDR3 DNA sequence: TGTGCCAGCAGTTTGGGAGGGGTGGCGGAGACCCAGTACTTC. Translated: CASSLGGVAETQYF.

The chain has TRBV19 and TRBJ1-6, with 9 positions matching TRBD1. This CDR3 region has 14 residues. Germline-derived CDR1 and CDR2 are LNHDA and SQIVND (reference sequence). V gave up 9 bases and J gave up 7 bases; unmatched junction bases: 7. The CDR3 nucleotides read TGTGCCAGCGCGGACAGGGGCAAAAATTCACCCCTCCACTTT. Amino acids: CASADRGKNSPLHF.

V gene TRBV18 combines with J gene TRBJ2-7, with 9 bases that match TRBD2. The CDR3 loop spans 16 amino acids. Germline CDR1 is KGHSH and CDR2 is LQKENI. With V trimmed by 2 bases and J by 0 bases, 5 bases remained unmatched. The chain's CDR3 is CASSPASGDLSYEQYF. CDR3 in DNA: TGTGCCAGCTCACCAGCTAGCGGGGATCTCTCCTACGAGCAGTACTTC.

The rearrangement links TRBV27 to TRBJ1-6; D not resolved. The V end was cut by 0 bases, the J end by 7 bases, with 10 bases between. Per germline, CDR1 MNHEY and CDR2 SMNVEV (reference sequence). This CDR3 is 15 amino acids long. The CDR3 DNA sequence: TGTGCCAGCAGTTTATCGGCGCAGGTCAATTCACCCCTCCACTTT. Translation: CASSLSAQVNSPLHF.

The J gene is TRBJ1-2, the V gene TRBV28; D gene ambiguous. This CDR3 is 14 amino acids long. Trimming cost V 1 base and J 0 bases, with 6 bases left between them. Germline loops: CDR1 MDHEN, CDR2 SYDVKM. The CDR3, as DNA: TGTGCCAGCAGTTTATTGCATGCTAACTATGGCTACACCTTC. Its protein product is CASSLLHANYGYTF.

The table lists this clone with a count of one. CDR3 nucleotides: TGTGCCAGCAGTTACCAGGCCAGCTCCTATAATTCACCCCTCCACTTT. Amino acids: CASSYQASSYNSPLHF. The chain is built from TRBV6-5 and TRBJ1-6; D gene uncertain. With 2 bases removed from V and 0 bases from J, the gap between germline ends came to 8 bases. Germline V lookup: CDR1 MNHEY, CDR2 SVGAGI. The CDR3 is 16 residues long.

The chain uses TRBV13 and TRBJ2-1, with D perhaps assigned TRBD1 or TRBD2 (5 bases each). CDR3 length equals 15 residues. The ends were cut back, 5 bases at V and 0 bases at J, with 11 bases in the middle. Germline V gives CDR1 PRHDT, CDR2 FYEKMQ (reference sequence). CDR3: CASSRDASSYNEQFF. DNA for the CDR3: TGTGCCAGCAGCCGGGACGCGAGCTCCTACAATGAGCAGTTCTTC.

The V call is TRBV19, the J call TRBJ2-3; 11 nucleotides match TRBD2. After removal of 2 bases from V and 5 bases from J, the junction contained 6 bases not matched to a gene. Germline CDR1 and CDR2: LNHDA and SQIVND (reference sequence). CDR3 size: 16 residues. CDR3 protein: CASSILAGGLLDTQYF. DNA of the CDR3: TGTGCCAGTAGTATACTAGCGGGGGGACTTCTAGATACGCAGTATTTT.

This clone was recorded a few times. The V call is TRBV9, the J call TRBJ2-2; D perhaps matches TRBD1 (5 bases). The length of the CDR3 is 16 residues. Germline V gene data show CDR1 as SGDLS and CDR2 as YYNGEE. Between the trimmed V and J ends, which lost 0 bases and 6 bases, there was a span of 15 bases. The CDR3 region is CASSVGSGLRAGELFF. For the CDR3, the DNA is TGTGCCAGCAGCGTAGGGTCAGGGCTTCGTGCCGGGGAGCTGTTTTTT.

This clone was found once. V is TRBV15 and J is TRBJ1-2, with D tentatively TRBD1 (6 bases). V was clipped by 3 bases and J by 7 bases, with 12 bases between them. The germline CDR1 and CDR2 sequences are LNHNV and YYDKDF (reference sequence). CDR3 length equals 13 residues. In nucleotides, the CDR3 is TGTGCCACCAGCAGCCATACAGGGCTTGGCTACACCTTC. Translated, it gives CATSSHTGLGYTF.